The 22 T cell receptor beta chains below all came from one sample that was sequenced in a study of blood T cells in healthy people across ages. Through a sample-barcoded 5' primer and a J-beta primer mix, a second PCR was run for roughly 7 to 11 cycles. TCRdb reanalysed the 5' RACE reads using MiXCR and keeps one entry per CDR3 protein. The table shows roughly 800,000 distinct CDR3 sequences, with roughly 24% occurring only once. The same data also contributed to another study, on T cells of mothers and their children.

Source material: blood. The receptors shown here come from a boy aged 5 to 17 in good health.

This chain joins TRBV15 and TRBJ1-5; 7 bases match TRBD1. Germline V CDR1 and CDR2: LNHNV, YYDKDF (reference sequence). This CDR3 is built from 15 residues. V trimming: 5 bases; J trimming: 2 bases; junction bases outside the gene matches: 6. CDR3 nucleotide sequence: TGTGCCACCAGCGCCCGACAGGGCGGCAATCAGCCCCAGCATTTT. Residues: CATSARQGGNQPQHF.

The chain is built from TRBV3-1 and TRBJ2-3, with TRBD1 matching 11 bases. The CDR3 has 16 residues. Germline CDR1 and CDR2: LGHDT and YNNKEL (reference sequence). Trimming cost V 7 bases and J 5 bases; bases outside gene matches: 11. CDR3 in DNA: TGTGCCAGCACCCTTAGGACAGGGGGCGCGAAAGATACGCAGTATTTT. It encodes CASTLRTGGAKDTQYF.

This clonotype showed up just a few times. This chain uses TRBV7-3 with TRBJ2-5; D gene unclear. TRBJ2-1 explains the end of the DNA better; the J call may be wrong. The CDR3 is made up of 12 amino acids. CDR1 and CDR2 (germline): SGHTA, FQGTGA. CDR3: CASSLNENEQFF. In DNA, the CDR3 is TGTGCCAGCAGCTTAAATGAAAATGAGCAGTTCTTC.

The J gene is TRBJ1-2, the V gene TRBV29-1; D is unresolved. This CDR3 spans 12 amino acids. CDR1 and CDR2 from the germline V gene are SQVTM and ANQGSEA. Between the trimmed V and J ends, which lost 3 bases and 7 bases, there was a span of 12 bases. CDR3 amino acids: CSVDNGISGYTF. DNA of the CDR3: TGCAGCGTTGATAACGGGATAAGTGGCTACACCTTC.

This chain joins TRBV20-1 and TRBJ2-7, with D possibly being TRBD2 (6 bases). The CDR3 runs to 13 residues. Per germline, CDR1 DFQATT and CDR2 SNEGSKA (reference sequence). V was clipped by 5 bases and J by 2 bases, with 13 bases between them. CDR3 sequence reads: CSAPSGGAYEQYF. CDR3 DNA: TGCAGTGCTCCCTCTGGAGGGGCCTACGAGCAGTACTTC.

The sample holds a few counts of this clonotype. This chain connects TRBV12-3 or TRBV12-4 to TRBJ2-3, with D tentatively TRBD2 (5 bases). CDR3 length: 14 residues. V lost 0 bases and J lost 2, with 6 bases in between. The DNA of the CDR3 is TGTGCCAGCAGTTTAGCCCGGGACACAGATACGCAGTATTTT. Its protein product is CASSLARDTDTQYF.

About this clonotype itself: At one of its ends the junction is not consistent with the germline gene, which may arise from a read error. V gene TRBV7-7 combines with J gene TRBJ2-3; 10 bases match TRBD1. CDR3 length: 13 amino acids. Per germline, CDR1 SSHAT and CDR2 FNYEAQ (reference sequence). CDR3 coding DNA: TGTGCTAGCAGCTTAGGGGACAGGGGAACGCAGTATTTT. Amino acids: CASSLGDRGTQYF.

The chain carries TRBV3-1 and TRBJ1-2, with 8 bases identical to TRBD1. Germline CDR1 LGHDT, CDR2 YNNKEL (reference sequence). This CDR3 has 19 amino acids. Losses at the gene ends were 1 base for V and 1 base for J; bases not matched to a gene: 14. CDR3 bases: TGTGCCAGCAGCCAAGTCTTAAGACCCGGACAGGGCTTTAACTATGGCTACACCTTC. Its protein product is CASSQVLRPGQGFNYGYTF.

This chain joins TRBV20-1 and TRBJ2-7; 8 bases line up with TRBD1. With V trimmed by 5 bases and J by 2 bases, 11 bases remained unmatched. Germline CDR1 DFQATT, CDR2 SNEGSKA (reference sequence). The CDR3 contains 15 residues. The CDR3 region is CSASIGTGGTYEQYF. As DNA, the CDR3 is TGCAGTGCTTCCATCGGGACAGGTGGAACCTACGAGCAGTACTTC.

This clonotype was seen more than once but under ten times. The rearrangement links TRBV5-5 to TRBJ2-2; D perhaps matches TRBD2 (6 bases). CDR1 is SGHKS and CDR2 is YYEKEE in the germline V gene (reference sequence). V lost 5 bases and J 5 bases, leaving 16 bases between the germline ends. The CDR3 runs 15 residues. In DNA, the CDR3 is TGTGCCAGCAGACTCGAGGCGGGGAGAACCGGGGAGCTGTTTTTT. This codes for CASRLEAGRTGELFF.

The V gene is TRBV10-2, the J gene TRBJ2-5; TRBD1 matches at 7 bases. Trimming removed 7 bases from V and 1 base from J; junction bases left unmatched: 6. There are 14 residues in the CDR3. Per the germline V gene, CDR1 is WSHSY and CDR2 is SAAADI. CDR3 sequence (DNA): TGCGCCAGCATGACAGGGCCCCCCCAAGAGACCCAGTACTTC. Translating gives CASMTGPPQETQYF.

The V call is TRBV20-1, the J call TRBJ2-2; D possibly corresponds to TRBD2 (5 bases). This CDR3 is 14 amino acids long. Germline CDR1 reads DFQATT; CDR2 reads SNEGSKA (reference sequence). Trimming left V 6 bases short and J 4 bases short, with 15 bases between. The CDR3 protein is CSAAGLAGTGELFF. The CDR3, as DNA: TGCAGTGCGGCCGGACTTGCAGGCACCGGGGAGCTGTTTTTT.

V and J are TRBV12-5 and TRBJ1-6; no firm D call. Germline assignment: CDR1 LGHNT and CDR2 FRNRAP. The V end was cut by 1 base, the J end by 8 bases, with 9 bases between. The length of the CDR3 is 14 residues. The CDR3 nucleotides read TGTGCTAGTGGTTTGGGACGCCGGGATTCACCCCTCCACTTT. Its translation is CASGLGRRDSPLHF.

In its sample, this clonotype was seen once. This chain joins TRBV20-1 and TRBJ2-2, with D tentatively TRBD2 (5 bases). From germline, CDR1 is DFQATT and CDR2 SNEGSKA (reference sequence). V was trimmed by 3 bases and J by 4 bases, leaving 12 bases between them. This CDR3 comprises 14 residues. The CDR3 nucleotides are TGCAGTGCTAGGTCCATAGGGAGCACCGGGGAGCTGTTTTTT. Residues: CSARSIGSTGELFF.

CDR3 sequence reads: CSARDQTSAQLDTQYF. The DNA for the CDR3 is TGCAGTGCTAGAGATCAGACTAGCGCTCAATTAGATACGCAGTATTTT. This chain uses TRBV20-1 with TRBJ2-3; 8 bases fit TRBD2. CDR3 length equals 16 residues. V trimming: 0 bases; J trimming: 5 bases; junction bases outside the gene matches: 10. CDR1 and CDR2 from the germline V gene are DFQATT and SNEGSKA (reference sequence).

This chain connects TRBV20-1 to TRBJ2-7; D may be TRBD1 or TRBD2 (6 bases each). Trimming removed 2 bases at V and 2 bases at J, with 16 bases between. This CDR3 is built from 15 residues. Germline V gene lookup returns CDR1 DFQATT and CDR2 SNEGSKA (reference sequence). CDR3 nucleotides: TGCAGTGCTAGAAGGGGGGCCCTGGGTCCCTACGAGCAGTACTTC. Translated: CSARRGALGPYEQYF.

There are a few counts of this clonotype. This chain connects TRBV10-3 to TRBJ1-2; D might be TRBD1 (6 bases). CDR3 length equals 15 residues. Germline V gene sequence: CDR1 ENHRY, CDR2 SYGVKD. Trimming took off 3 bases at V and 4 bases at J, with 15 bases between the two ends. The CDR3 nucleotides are TGTGCCATCAGTGATTCGGACAGCCCCACCTATGGCTACACCTTC. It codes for CAISDSDSPTYGYTF.

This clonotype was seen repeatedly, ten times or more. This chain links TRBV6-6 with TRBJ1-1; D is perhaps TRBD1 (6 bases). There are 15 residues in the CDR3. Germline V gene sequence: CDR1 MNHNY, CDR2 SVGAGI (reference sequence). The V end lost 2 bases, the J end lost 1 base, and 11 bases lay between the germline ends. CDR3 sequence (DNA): TGTGCCAGCAGTTACATGGGGGCGGGGAACACTGAAGCTTTCTTT. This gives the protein CASSYMGAGNTEAFF.

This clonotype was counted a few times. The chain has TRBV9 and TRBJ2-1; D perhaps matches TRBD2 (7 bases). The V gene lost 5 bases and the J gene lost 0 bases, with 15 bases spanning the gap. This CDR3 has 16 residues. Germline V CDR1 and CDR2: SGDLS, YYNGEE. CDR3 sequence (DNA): TGTGCCAGCAGTGGGGTGGGAGGGGGCTCCTACAATGAGCAGTTCTTC. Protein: CASSGVGGGSYNEQFF.

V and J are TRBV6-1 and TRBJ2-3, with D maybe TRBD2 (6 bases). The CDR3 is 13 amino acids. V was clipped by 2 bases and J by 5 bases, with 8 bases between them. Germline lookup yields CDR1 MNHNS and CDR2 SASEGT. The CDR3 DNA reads TGTGCCAGCAGTGAAAGGAGGGTAGATACGCAGTATTTT. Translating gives CASSERRVDTQYF.

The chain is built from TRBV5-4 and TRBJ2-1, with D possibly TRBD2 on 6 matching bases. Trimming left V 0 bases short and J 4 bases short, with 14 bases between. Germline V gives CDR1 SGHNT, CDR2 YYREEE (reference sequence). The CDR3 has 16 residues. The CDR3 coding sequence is TGTGCCAGCAGCTTGGGCGGGACCCGGGGTTACAATGAGCAGTTCTTC. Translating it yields CASSLGGTRGYNEQFF. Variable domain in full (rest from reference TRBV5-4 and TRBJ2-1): ETGVTQSPTHLIKTRGQQVTLRCSSQSGHNTVSWYQQALGQGPQFIFQYYREEENGRGNFPPRFSGLQFPNYSSELNVNALELDDSALYLCASSLGGTRGYNEQFFGPGTRLTVL.

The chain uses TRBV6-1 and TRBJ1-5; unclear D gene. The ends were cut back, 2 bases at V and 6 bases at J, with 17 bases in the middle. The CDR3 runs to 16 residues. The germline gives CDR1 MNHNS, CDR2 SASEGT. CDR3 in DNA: TGTGCCAGCAGTGAAAGTGCCCAACGATGGGGTCAGCCCCAGCATTTT. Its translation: CASSESAQRWGQPQHF.